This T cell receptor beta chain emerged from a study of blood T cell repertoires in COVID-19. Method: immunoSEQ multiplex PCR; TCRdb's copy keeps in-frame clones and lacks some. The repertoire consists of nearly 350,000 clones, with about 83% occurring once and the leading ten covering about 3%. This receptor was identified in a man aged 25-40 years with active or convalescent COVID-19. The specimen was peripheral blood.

The CDR3 loop is CASSLRQGHGYTF. The CDR3 bases are TGTGCCAGCAGTTTGAGGCAGGGCCATGGCTACACCTTC. The chain joins TRBV12-3 or TRBV12-4 to TRBJ1-2; the D gene is possibly TRBD1 (5 bases). With 3 bases removed from V and 6 bases from J, the gap between germline ends came to 11 bases. The CDR3 is 13 residues long.